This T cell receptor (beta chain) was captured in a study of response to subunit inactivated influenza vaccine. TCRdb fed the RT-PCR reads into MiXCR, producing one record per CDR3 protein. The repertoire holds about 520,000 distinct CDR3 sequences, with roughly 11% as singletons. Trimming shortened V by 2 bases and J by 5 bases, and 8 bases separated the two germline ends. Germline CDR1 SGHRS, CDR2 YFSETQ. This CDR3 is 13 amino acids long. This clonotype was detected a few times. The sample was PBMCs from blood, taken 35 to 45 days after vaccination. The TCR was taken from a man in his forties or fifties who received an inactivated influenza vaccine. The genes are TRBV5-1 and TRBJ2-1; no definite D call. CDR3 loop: CASSFGNHNEQFF. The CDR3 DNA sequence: TGCGCCAGCAGCTTTGGAAACCACAATGAGCAGTTCTTC.